This paragraph covers one T cell receptor (beta chain) sequence. This sample was taken from a study of blood T cell repertoires in COVID-19. CDR3 length: 11 residues. The V gene's germline CDR1 is MNHEY and CDR2 SVGAGI. V lost 8 bases, J lost 0 bases, and 4 bases lay in between. The protocol was immunoSEQ multiplex PCR, while the TCRdb copy is restricted to in-frame clones and leaves out a portion. Seen here are over 70,000 clones, 90% observed once, and the top ten hold 6.7%. The source material was peripheral blood. The V call is TRBV6-5, the J call TRBJ2-5, with D hard to call. This receptor was obtained from a man between 18 and 35 years old with COVID-19, enrolled during active disease. In DNA, the CDR3 is TGTGCCAGCCTATACCAAGAGACCCAGTACTTC. It translates to CASLYQETQYF.